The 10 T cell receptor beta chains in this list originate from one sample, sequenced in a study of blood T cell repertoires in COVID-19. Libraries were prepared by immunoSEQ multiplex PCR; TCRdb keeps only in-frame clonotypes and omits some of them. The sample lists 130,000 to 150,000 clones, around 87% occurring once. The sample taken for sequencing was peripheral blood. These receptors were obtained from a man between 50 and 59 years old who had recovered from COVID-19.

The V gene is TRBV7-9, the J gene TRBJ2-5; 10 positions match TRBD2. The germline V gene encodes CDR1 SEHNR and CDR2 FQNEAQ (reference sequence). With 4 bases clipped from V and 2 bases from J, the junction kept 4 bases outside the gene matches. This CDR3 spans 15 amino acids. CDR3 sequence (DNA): TGTGCCAGCAGCTCAAAGCGGGGGGGTCAAGAGACCCAGTACTTC. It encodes CASSSKRGGQETQYF.

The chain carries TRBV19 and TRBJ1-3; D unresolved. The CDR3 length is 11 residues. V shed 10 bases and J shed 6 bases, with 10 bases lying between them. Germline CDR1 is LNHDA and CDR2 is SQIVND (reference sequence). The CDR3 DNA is TGTGCCACCGGACGGGAAAACACCATATATTTT. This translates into CATGRENTIYF. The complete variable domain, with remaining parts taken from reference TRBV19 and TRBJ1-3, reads DGGITQSPKYLFRKEGQNVTLSCEQNLNHDAMYWYRQDPGQGLRLIYYSQIVNDFQKGDIAEGYSVSREKKESFPLTVTSAQKNPTAFYLCATGRENTIYFGEGSWLTVV.

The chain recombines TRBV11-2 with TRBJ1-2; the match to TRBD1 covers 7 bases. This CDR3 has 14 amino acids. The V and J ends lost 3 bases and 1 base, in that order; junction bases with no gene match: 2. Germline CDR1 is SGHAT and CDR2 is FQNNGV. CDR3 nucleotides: TGTGCCAGCAGCTTGGGACAGATTAACTATGGCTACACCTTC. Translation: CASSLGQINYGYTF.

The CDR3 is CASSSGQGAGTGELFF. The DNA for the CDR3 is TGTGCCAGTAGTTCGGGACAGGGGGCAGGCACCGGGGAGCTGTTTTTT. The chain is built from TRBV19 and TRBJ2-2; 12 nucleotides match TRBD1. Per the germline V gene, CDR1 is LNHDA and CDR2 is SQIVND (reference sequence). CDR3 length equals 16 residues. V gave up 5 bases and J gave up 4 bases; unmatched junction bases: 5. Using reference TRBV19 and TRBJ2-2 for the parts outside the CDR3, the full variable domain is DGGITQSPKYLFRKEGQNVTLSCEQNLNHDAMYWYRQDPGQGLRLIYYSQIVNDFQKGDIAEGYSVSREKKESFPLTVTSAQKNPTAFYLCASSSGQGAGTGELFFGEGSRLTVL.

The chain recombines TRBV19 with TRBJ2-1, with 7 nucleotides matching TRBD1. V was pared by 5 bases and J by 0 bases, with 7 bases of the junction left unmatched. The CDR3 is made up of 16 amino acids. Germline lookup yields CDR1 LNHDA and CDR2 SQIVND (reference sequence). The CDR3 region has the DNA TGTGCCAGTAGTTCACGGGCAGGGGGCTCCTACAATGAGCAGTTCTTC. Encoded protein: CASSSRAGGSYNEQFF.

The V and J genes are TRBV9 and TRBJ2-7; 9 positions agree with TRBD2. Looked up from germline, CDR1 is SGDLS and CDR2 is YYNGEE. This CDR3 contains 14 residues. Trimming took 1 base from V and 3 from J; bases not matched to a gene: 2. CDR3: CASSVSSGDYEQYF. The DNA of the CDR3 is TGTGCCAGCAGCGTATCTAGCGGGGACTACGAGCAGTACTTC.

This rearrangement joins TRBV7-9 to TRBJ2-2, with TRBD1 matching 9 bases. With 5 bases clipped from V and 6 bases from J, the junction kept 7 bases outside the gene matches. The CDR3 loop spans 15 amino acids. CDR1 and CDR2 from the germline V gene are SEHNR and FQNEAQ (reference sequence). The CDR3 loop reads CASSPGTGRAGELFF. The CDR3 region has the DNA TGTGCCAGCAGCCCCGGGACAGGGCGCGCCGGGGAGCTGTTTTTT.

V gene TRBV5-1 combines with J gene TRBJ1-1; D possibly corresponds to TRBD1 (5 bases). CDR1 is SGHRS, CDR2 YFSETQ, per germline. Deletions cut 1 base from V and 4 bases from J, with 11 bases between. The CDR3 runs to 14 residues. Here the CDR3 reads CASSLWGESTEAFF. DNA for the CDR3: TGCGCCAGCAGCTTGTGGGGCGAGAGCACTGAAGCTTTCTTT.

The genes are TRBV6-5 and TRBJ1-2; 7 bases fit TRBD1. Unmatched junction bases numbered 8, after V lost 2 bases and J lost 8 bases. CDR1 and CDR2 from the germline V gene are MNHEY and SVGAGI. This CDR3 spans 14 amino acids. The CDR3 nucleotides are TGTGCCAGCAGTTACGCGGCAGGGGGATGGGGCTACACCTTC. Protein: CASSYAAGGWGYTF.

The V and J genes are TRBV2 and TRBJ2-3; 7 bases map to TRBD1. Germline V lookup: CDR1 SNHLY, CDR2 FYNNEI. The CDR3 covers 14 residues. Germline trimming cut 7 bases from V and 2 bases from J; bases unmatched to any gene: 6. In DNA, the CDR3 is TGTGCCAGCAAAGTTGGACAGGCCACAGATACGCAGTATTTT. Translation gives CASKVGQATDTQYF. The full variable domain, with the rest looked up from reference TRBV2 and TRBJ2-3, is EPEVTQTPSHQVTQMGQEVILRCVPISNHLYFYWYRQILGQKVEFLVSFYNNEISEKSEIFDDQFSVERPDGSNFTLKIRSTKLEDSAMYFCASKVGQATDTQYFGPGTRLTVL.